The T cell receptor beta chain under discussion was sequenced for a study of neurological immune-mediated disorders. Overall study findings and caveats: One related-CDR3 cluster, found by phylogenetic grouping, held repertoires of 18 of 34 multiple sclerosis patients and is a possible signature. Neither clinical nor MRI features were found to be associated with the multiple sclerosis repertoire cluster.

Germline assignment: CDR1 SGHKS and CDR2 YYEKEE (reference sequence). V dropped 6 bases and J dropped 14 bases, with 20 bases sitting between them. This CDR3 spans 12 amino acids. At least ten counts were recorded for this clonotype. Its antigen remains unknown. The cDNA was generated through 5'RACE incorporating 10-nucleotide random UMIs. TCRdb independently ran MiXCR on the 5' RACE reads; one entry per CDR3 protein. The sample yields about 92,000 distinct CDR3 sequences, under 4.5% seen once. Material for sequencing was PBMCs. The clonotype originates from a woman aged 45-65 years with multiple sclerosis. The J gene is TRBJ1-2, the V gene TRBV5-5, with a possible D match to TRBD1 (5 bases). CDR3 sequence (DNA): TGTGCCAGCACGATAACGGGCCGGGGCTTGACCTTC. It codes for CASTITGRGLTF.